These 21 T cell receptor beta chains were all obtained from the same sample, sequenced in a study of T-cell reconstitution after alpha-beta-depleted transplantation in children. During its preparation, the TCRbeta library received unique molecular identifiers. TCRdb re-derived calls from the PCR reads in MiXCR, one entry per CDR3 protein. The sample has hundreds of thousands of distinct CDR3 sequences; roughly 13% are singletons. The sample here was PBMCs, taken before TCRalphabeta/CD19-depleted stem cell transplant. These receptors were collected from a girl aged 2 to 10 with congenital amegakaryocytic thrombocytopenia, due to receive a stem cell transplant.

This clonotype was counted at least ten times. The chain is built from TRBV6-1 and TRBJ2-3, with 7 bases that match TRBD2. J lost 2 bases, V lost 5 bases, and 7 bases had no gene match. The length of the CDR3 is 15 residues. The germline CDR1 and CDR2 sequences are MNHNS and SASEGT. Here the CDR3 reads CASSPPGLNTDTQYF. CDR3 coding DNA: TGTGCCAGCAGTCCTCCGGGACTAAACACAGATACGCAGTATTTT.

This sequence joins TRBV7-9 and TRBJ2-7; D might be TRBD1 (5 bases). The CDR3 sequence is 13 residues long. Per germline, CDR1 SEHNR and CDR2 FQNEAQ (reference sequence). The ends were cut back, 5 bases at V and 0 bases at J, with 8 bases in the middle. CDR3 protein: CASSERGSYEQYF. The CDR3 DNA reads as TGTGCCAGCAGCGAAAGGGGCTCCTACGAGCAGTACTTC.

This clonotype has only a few counts. The chain recombines TRBV6-1 with TRBJ2-1, with 8 bases matching TRBD1. The CDR3 contains 13 residues. Germline V gene data show CDR1 as MNHNS and CDR2 as SASEGT. V lost 4 bases, J lost 12 bases, and 8 bases stayed unmatched. As DNA, the CDR3 is TGTGCCAGCAGTGCAACAGGGGGGACGGGGCAGTTCTTC. Amino acids: CASSATGGTGQFF.

Many counts were recorded for this clonotype. The genes are TRBV6-1 and TRBJ2-2; D uncertain. Between the trimmed V and J ends, which lost 0 bases and 6 bases, there was a span of 8 bases. CDR1 is MNHNS, CDR2 SASEGT, per germline. This CDR3 has 14 amino acids. CDR3 nucleotide sequence: TGTGCCAGCAGTGAAGCTCTTCAGTCCGGGGAGCTGTTTTTT. Amino acid sequence: CASSEALQSGELFF.

This clonotype has ten or more counts. The gene calls are TRBV6-2 or TRBV6-3 and TRBJ1-3, with D unresolved. Germline CDR1 is MNHEY and CDR2 is SVGEGT. The CDR3 runs 17 residues. V lost 0 bases, J lost 0 bases, and 12 bases lay in between. CDR3 sequence: CASSYSSTWSSGNTIYF. The CDR3 DNA follows: TGTGCCAGCAGTTACTCGAGTACTTGGAGCTCTGGAAACACCATATATTTT.

The chain links TRBV12-3 or TRBV12-4 to TRBJ2-1; 13 nucleotides line up with TRBD2. The CDR3 runs 16 residues. J gave up 8 bases and V 5 bases, and 9 bases lay outside the gene matches. CDR3 nucleotides: TGTGCCAGCAGTCCCCGGACTAGCGGGAGTAGGGATGAGCAGTTCTTC. Protein: CASSPRTSGSRDEQFF.

The chain is built from TRBV5-1 and TRBJ2-5, with D perhaps matching TRBD1 (6 bases). Deletions cut 3 bases from V and 0 bases from J, with 15 bases between. The CDR3 contains 16 residues. Germline V gene sequence: CDR1 SGHRS, CDR2 YFSETQ. CDR3 loop: CASSSDGQLYQETQYF. CDR3 in DNA: TGCGCCAGCAGCTCAGACGGACAGCTGTACCAAGAGACCCAGTACTTC. Full variable domain (rest looked up from reference TRBV5-1 and TRBJ2-5): KAGVTQTPRYLIKTRGQQVTLSCSPISGHRSVSWYQQTPGQGLQFLFEYFSETQRNKGNFPGRFSGRQFSNSRSEMNVSTLELGDSALYLCASSSDGQLYQETQYFGPGTRLLVL.

Worth noting for this clonotype: This sequence may be a read error, since a much larger clone differs from it by one base. The chain has TRBV7-2 and TRBJ1-1; D gene unclear. This CDR3 is 15 amino acids long. V was trimmed by 8 bases and J by 4 bases, leaving 20 bases between them. Germline assignment: CDR1 SGHTA and CDR2 FQGNSA. This CDR3 is CASGPFGRGGTEAFF. The CDR3 DNA is TGTGCCAGCGGCCCGTTTGGACGGGGTGGCACTGAAGCTTTCTTT.

This clonotype came up many times. The chain has TRBV6-5 and TRBJ2-5, with D hard to call. Germline V CDR1 and CDR2: MNHEY, SVGAGI. V lost 2 bases and J lost 4, with 5 bases in between. This CDR3 has 12 amino acids. In DNA form, the CDR3 reads TGTGCCAGCAGTTACACGGGAGAGACCCAGTACTTC. This encodes CASSYTGETQYF.

Comments on this clonotype: A much larger clone is a single base away; this may be a read error. The chain combines TRBV20-1 with TRBJ2-1, with 10 bases matching TRBD2. CDR3 size: 15 residues. Germline V CDR1 and CDR2: DFQATT, SNEGSKA (reference sequence). The CDR3 nucleotides read TGCAGTGCCAAAAAAAAGCGGGAGGGGTTTTTGGAGCAGTCCTTC. It yields the protein CSAKKKREGFLEQSF.

V and J are TRBV19 and TRBJ1-1; TRBD1 is a possible D gene (5 bases). Trimming left V 9 bases short and J 3 bases short, with 11 bases between. Germline lookup yields CDR1 LNHDA and CDR2 SQIVND (reference sequence). The CDR3 sequence is 12 residues long. CDR3 amino acids: CARKGAYTEAFF. CDR3 nucleotide sequence: TGTGCCAGAAAAGGGGCTTACACTGAAGCTTTCTTT.

The chain employs TRBV6-1 and TRBJ2-7, with a possible D match to TRBD2 (5 bases). The germline V gene encodes CDR1 MNHNS and CDR2 SASEGT. The CDR3 covers 15 residues. V dropped 6 bases and J dropped 7 bases, with 22 bases sitting between them. The CDR3 sequence: CASSRVSMGVGEQYF. The CDR3 nucleotides are TGTGCCAGCAGCCGCGTTTCAATGGGAGTTGGAGAGCAGTACTTC.

This clonotype appeared many times. The CDR3 reads CASSLTFHIWTPPGELFF. In DNA form, the CDR3 reads TGCGCCAGCAGCTTGACCTTCCACATTTGGACGCCCCCCGGGGAGCTGTTTTTT. The chain combines TRBV5-1 with TRBJ2-2, with no clear D. The CDR3 consists of 18 residues. V was clipped by 1 base and J by 6 bases, with 22 bases between them. Germline values: CDR1 SGHRS, CDR2 YFSETQ. The complete variable domain, with remaining parts taken from reference TRBV5-1 and TRBJ2-2, reads KAGVTQTPRYLIKTRGQQVTLSCSPISGHRSVSWYQQTPGQGLQFLFEYFSETQRNKGNFPGRFSGRQFSNSRSEMNVSTLELGDSALYLCASSLTFHIWTPPGELFFGEGSRLTVL.

This clonotype was seen repeatedly, ten times or more. The rearrangement joins TRBV5-1 to TRBJ1-2; D ambiguous. V lost 2 bases and J lost 7, with 12 bases in between. Germline V CDR1 and CDR2: SGHRS, YFSETQ. This CDR3 is 13 amino acids long. The CDR3 sequence is CASSFGQDGGYTF. The CDR3 bases are TGCGCCAGCAGCTTCGGTCAGGACGGTGGCTACACCTTC.

In its sample, this clonotype was seen a few times. This chain joins TRBV28 and TRBJ2-7; D is possibly TRBD1 (5 bases). Germline V lookup: CDR1 MDHEN, CDR2 SYDVKM. V shed 8 bases and J shed 2 bases, with 22 bases lying between them. The length of the CDR3 is 16 residues. CDR3 nucleotide sequence: TGTGCCAGCCCTCGCTGGGGCTTCATTGGTGCCTACGAGCAGTACTTC. Translated, it gives CASPRWGFIGAYEQYF.

J is TRBJ1-2 and V is TRBV7-8; 8 positions match TRBD1. The CDR3 has 15 residues. Unmatched junction bases numbered 13, after V lost 5 bases and J lost 8 bases. The germline CDR1 and CDR2 sequences are SGHVS and FQNEAQ. The CDR3 protein is CASSPPRTGIIGYTF. The CDR3, as DNA: TGTGCCAGCAGCCCACCGCGGACAGGGATAATCGGCTACACCTTC. The entire variable domain, with the rest obtained from reference TRBV7-8 and TRBJ1-2, is as follows: GAGVSQSPRYKVAKRGQDVALRCDPISGHVSLFWYQQALGQGPEFLTYFQNEAQLDKSGLPSDRFFAERPEGSVSTLKIQRTQQEDSAVYLCASSPPRTGIIGYTFGSGTRLTVV.

V is TRBV6-2 or TRBV6-3 and J is TRBJ2-7, with D perhaps assigned TRBD1 or TRBD2 (5 bases each). The ends were cut back, 5 bases at V and 9 bases at J, with 11 bases in the middle. Germline V gives CDR1 MNHEY, CDR2 SVGEGT. CDR3 length: 11 residues. CDR3 loop: CASSRGYMQYF. CDR3 sequence (DNA): TGTGCCAGCAGTCGGGGCTACATGCAGTACTTC.

Ten or more counts support this clonotype. V usage is TRBV7-9 and J usage is TRBJ2-1; D is undetermined. Trimming took off 1 base at V and 9 bases at J, with 7 bases between the two ends. Germline values: CDR1 SEHNR, CDR2 FQNEAQ (reference sequence). This CDR3 is built from 12 residues. The CDR3 DNA reads as TGTGCCAGCAGCTTAGAAAATGGTGAGCAGTTCTTC. Amino acid sequence: CASSLENGEQFF.

In this sample, this clonotype turned up a few times. The chain joins TRBV6-1 to TRBJ2-3; perhaps D is TRBD1 or TRBD2 (6 bases each). The CDR3 runs to 13 residues. V lost 11 bases and J lost 8, with 20 bases in between. Germline CDR1 and CDR2: MNHNS and SASEGT. The CDR3, as DNA: TGTGCCTGTACTCGGGGGCCAGTGGGTACGCAGTATTTT. Translated, it gives CACTRGPVGTQYF.

In this sample, this clonotype turned up many times. The chain uses TRBV9 and TRBJ1-5; D is perhaps TRBD1 (6 bases). This CDR3 has 15 residues. Germline V gives CDR1 SGDLS, CDR2 YYNGEE. Trimming pared 2 bases from V and 1 base from J, leaving 10 bases between. CDR3 loop: CASSVTGLSNQPQHF. The DNA of the CDR3 is TGTGCCAGCAGCGTCACAGGGTTAAGCAATCAGCCCCAGCATTTT.

The rearrangement uses TRBV20-1 and TRBJ2-5; 8 nucleotides match TRBD2. Germline-derived CDR1 and CDR2 are DFQATT and SNEGSKA (reference sequence). The CDR3 totals 13 residues. V lost 6 bases, J lost 4 bases, and 7 bases stayed unmatched. As DNA, the CDR3 is TGCAGTGCGAACGTAGCGGGGAGAGAGACCCAGTACTTC. This gives the protein CSANVAGRETQYF.